A single T cell receptor (beta chain) is shown here with its context. The data were obtained in a study of blood T cell repertoires in COVID-19. Looking at the study overall: Samples taken during acute and convalescent COVID-19 were collected in the United States, Italy and Spain.

The V segment lost 0 bases and the J segment 4 bases; nucleotides outside the gene matches: 9. The CDR3 length is 17 residues. The germline V gene encodes CDR1 LNHNV and CDR2 YYDKDF (reference sequence). The authors' processing: Estimation of nucleated cell counts relied on the amplification of reference gene primers. Measured with immunoSEQ multiplex PCR; TCRdb has only the in-frame clones, and not every one. V, J and clone size are taken as reported in that table, and D and trimming were inferred from the DNA itself. The profile shows over 200,000 clones, around four fifths of them singletons. The specimen was peripheral blood. The rearrangement uses TRBV15 and TRBJ2-1; TRBD2 agrees at 7 bases. The sequence was collected from a woman aged 45 to 65 with active or convalescent COVID-19. The DNA of the CDR3 is TGTGCCACCAGCAGAGACAGACTAGCCTTACCTTACAATGAGCAGTTCTTC. Its translation is CATSRDRLALPYNEQFF. Combining the CDR3 with reference TRBV15 and TRBJ2-1 gives the whole variable domain DAMVIQNPRYQVTQFGKPVTLSCSQTLNHNVMYWYQQKSSQAPKLLFHYYDKDFNNEADTPDNFQSRRPNTSFCFLDIRSPGLGDTAMYLCATSRDRLALPYNEQFFGPGTRLTVL.